A single sample is the source of the 21 T cell receptor beta chains below, sequenced in a study of blood T cell repertoires in COVID-19. Sequencing was performed with immunoSEQ multiplex PCR; in TCRdb, only in-frame clones are kept and a portion is missing. The sample lists 95,000 or so clones; around 87% were seen once. The sample comprised peripheral blood. These TCRs come from a human donor in a cohort sampled during active COVID-19.

V is TRBV5-6 and J is TRBJ2-3; the D gene is possibly TRBD2 (6 bases). Trimming shortened V by 2 bases and J by 0 bases, and 13 bases separated the two germline ends. Germline V gene sequence: CDR1 SGHDT, CDR2 YYEEEE. The CDR3 runs to 16 residues. The CDR3 DNA sequence: TGTGCCAGCAGCTTAGGTCAGGACTATAGCACAGATACGCAGTATTTT. Translated, it gives CASSLGQDYSTDTQYF. Full variable domain (outside the CDR3, taken from reference TRBV5-6 and TRBJ2-3): DAGVTQSPTHLIKTRGQQVTLRCSPKSGHDTVSWYQQALGQGPQFIFQYYEEEERQRGNFPDRFSGHQFPNYSSELNVNALLLGDSALYLCASSLGQDYSTDTQYFGPGTRLTVL.

CDR3 DNA: TGTGCCAGCAGCCCAGGGGAGGGAGGCACAGATACGCAGTATTTT. This encodes CASSPGEGGTDTQYF. This rearrangement joins TRBV9 to TRBJ2-3; possible D gene TRBD2, 7 bases. Germline V CDR1 and CDR2: SGDLS, YYNGEE. The CDR3 has 15 residues. The V gene lost 4 bases and the J gene lost 1 base, with 13 bases spanning the gap.

J is TRBJ2-1 and V is TRBV28; TRBD1 matches at 7 bases. Per germline, CDR1 MDHEN and CDR2 SYDVKM. The CDR3 consists of 14 residues. V lost 4 bases, J lost 3 bases, and 3 bases stayed unmatched. This CDR3 is CASSYTGDYNEQFF. DNA of the CDR3: TGTGCCAGCAGTTATACAGGGGACTACAATGAGCAGTTCTTC.

The chain recombines TRBV7-8 with TRBJ2-2; 7 positions agree with TRBD2. Germline V CDR1 and CDR2: SGHVS, FQNEAQ. J gave up 5 bases and V 1 base, and 10 bases lay outside the gene matches. This CDR3 is 17 amino acids long. The CDR3 sequence is CASSLERSTGRTGELFF. In nucleotides, the CDR3 is TGTGCCAGCAGCTTAGAAAGATCGACCGGGAGGACCGGGGAGCTGTTTTTT.

CDR3 protein: CASSPGGIEQFF. The DNA of the CDR3 is TGTGCCAGCAGCCCGGGGGGCATTGAGCAGTTCTTC. This chain uses TRBV11-3 with TRBJ2-1; D is possibly TRBD2 (7 bases). Looked up from germline, CDR1 is SGHNT and CDR2 is YENEEA. V lost 5 bases to trimming and J lost 9 bases, with 11 bases between them. CDR3 length equals 12 residues.

This clone showed up just once. This sequence joins TRBV6-5 and TRBJ1-2, with D perhaps TRBD1 (5 bases). Trimming stripped 6 bases from V and 1 base from J, with 9 bases between. Germline CDR1 is MNHEY and CDR2 is SVGAGI. This CDR3 region has 13 residues. CDR3 in DNA: TGTGCCAGCAGCGCGACAGATAACTATGGCTACACCTTC. The encoded protein is CASSATDNYGYTF.

The chain has TRBV3-1 (or the pseudogene TRBV3-2) and TRBJ1-1; TRBD1 agrees at 7 bases. The CDR3 contains 14 residues. J lost 0 bases, V lost 2 bases, and 0 bases had no gene match. In germline, CDR1 is LGHDT, CDR2 YNNKEL (reference sequence). Here the CDR3 DNA reads TGTGCCAGCAGCCAAACAGGGGTGAACACTGAAGCTTTCTTT. It is translated as CASSQTGVNTEAFF.

The table lists this clone with a count of one. The sample holds other DNA sequences that translate to the same CDR3. The rearrangement links TRBV3-1 (or the pseudogene TRBV3-2) to TRBJ2-5, with a tentative D call TRBD1 (5 bases). V lost 4 bases to trimming and J lost 2 bases, with 11 bases between them. Per the germline V gene, CDR1 is LGHDT and CDR2 is YNNKEL (reference sequence). This CDR3 has 14 amino acids. The CDR3 nucleotides read TGTGCCAGCAGCCGGCAGGGCCCGCAAGAGACCCAGTACTTC. Translating gives CASSRQGPQETQYF.

This clone has just one count. This sequence joins TRBV6-5 and TRBJ2-7; 10 positions match TRBD1. With 0 bases clipped from V and 3 bases from J, the junction kept 5 bases outside the gene matches. This CDR3 region has 16 residues. Germline V gives CDR1 MNHEY, CDR2 SVGAGI. CDR3 residues: CASSYSRQGAGYEQYF. The CDR3 DNA reads TGTGCCAGCAGTTACTCACGACAGGGGGCAGGCTACGAGCAGTACTTC.

The chain has TRBV2 and TRBJ1-5; 7 bases line up with TRBD1. The CDR3 extends over 14 amino acids. Germline CDR1 is SNHLY and CDR2 is FYNNEI. V shed 7 bases and J 7 bases; nucleotides not matched to a gene: 10. The CDR3 nucleotides read TGTGCCAGCAAAACAGGGGTTTTCGGGCAGCCCCAGCATTTT. This sequence encodes CASKTGVFGQPQHF.

This sequence joins TRBV5-6 and TRBJ1-1; D unclear. CDR3 size: 11 residues. CDR1 is SGHDT and CDR2 is YYEEEE in the germline V gene. With 7 bases removed from V and 6 bases from J, the gap between germline ends came to 10 bases. This chain's CDR3 is CASAYRAEAFF. Written as DNA, the CDR3 is TGTGCCAGCGCTTACCGAGCTGAAGCTTTCTTT.

The chain couples TRBV11-2 to TRBJ1-1, with D unresolved. In germline, CDR1 is SGHAT, CDR2 FQNNGV. V was cut by 6 bases and J by 1 base, with 12 bases left in between. This CDR3 spans 14 amino acids. CDR3 protein: CASSTTRPNTEAFF. The CDR3 nucleotides are TGTGCCAGCAGTACGACACGTCCGAACACTGAAGCTTTCTTT. Full variable domain (missing parts from reference TRBV11-2 and TRBJ1-1): EAGVAQSPRYKIIEKRQSVAFWCNPISGHATLYWYQQILGQGPKLLIQFQNNGVVDDSQLPKDRFSAERLKGVDSTLKIQPAKLEDSAVYLCASSTTRPNTEAFFGQGTRLTVV.

Worth noting for this clone: Mismatch with germline at one junction end may stem from a read error. The chain has TRBV19 and TRBJ2-1; 9 bases fit TRBD1. The CDR3 spans 15 residues. CDR1 is LNHDA and CDR2 is SQIVND in the germline V gene (reference sequence). The CDR3 loop reads CATSPDRGLKNEQFF. The CDR3 DNA sequence: TGTGCCACTAGTCCGGACAGGGGTCTTAAGAATGAGCAGTTCTTC.

This clone came up once. The gene calls are TRBV7-9 and TRBJ2-2, with D hard to call. In germline, CDR1 is SEHNR, CDR2 FQNEAQ (reference sequence). The CDR3 has 13 residues. Trimming pared 6 bases from V and 8 bases from J, leaving 13 bases between. This CDR3 reads CASSFRSRGELFF. The CDR3 DNA reads TGTGCCAGCAGTTTTAGGAGCCGAGGGGAGCTGTTTTTT.

The V gene is TRBV28, the J gene TRBJ2-7, with 7 positions matching TRBD1. This CDR3 region has 15 residues. Trimming took 5 bases from V and 0 from J; bases not matched to a gene: 7. Germline CDR1 and CDR2: MDHEN and SYDVKM. CDR3 loop: CASSPIDRDSYEQYF. CDR3 nucleotide sequence: TGTGCCAGCAGTCCTATCGACAGGGACTCCTACGAGCAGTACTTC.

This clone showed up just once. The V and J genes are TRBV7-9 and TRBJ1-4, with 8 positions matching TRBD1. Germline lookup yields CDR1 SEHNR and CDR2 FQNEAQ (reference sequence). This CDR3 contains 16 residues. V lost 4 bases, J lost 3 bases, and 7 bases stayed unmatched. CDR3 in DNA: TGTGCCAGCAGCTCCATTGGACAGGGAGCTAATGAAAAACTGTTTTTT. Translation gives CASSSIGQGANEKLFF.

This clone showed up just once. The V gene is TRBV21-1, the J gene TRBJ2-7; the DNA was not compared with TRBD2, the D call given in the table. TRBV21-1 is listed as a pseudogene. The CDR3 is 15 amino acids. The CDR3 nucleotides read TGTGCCAGCAGCAGTCCTAACGGGGTCTCCTACGAGCAGTACTTC. Translated, it gives CASSSPNGVSYEQYF.

The chain uses TRBV2 and TRBJ2-5, with 7 bases fitting TRBD1. Germline V gene lookup returns CDR1 SNHLY and CDR2 FYNNEI. CDR3 length equals 15 residues. J lost 5 bases, V lost 6 bases, and 12 bases had no gene match. CDR3 DNA sequence: TGTGCCAGCAGGGCGAACAGGGGATTAGGGGAGACCCAGTACTTC. Amino acids: CASRANRGLGETQYF.

This sequence joins TRBV28 and TRBJ2-2; D is possibly TRBD1 (5 bases). Trimming left V 4 bases short and J 4 bases short, with 10 bases between. Germline V gives CDR1 MDHEN, CDR2 SYDVKM. This CDR3 is 14 amino acids long. The CDR3 nucleotides read TGTGCCAGCAGTTCAGACAGTCCCACCGGGGAGCTGTTTTTT. It encodes CASSSDSPTGELFF.

This sequence joins TRBV5-1 and TRBJ2-7, with D unresolved. Germline CDR1 is SGHRS and CDR2 is YFSETQ. The CDR3 length is 10 residues. With 4 bases removed from V and 9 bases from J, the gap between germline ends came to 8 bases. The CDR3: CASSPAAQYF. CDR3 DNA sequence: TGCGCCAGCAGCCCGGCGGCGCAGTACTTC.

V gene TRBV2 combines with J gene TRBJ2-5; TRBD2 is a possible D gene (5 bases). Trimming stripped 7 bases from V and 1 base from J, with 13 bases between. The CDR3 totals 14 residues. Germline CDR1 reads SNHLY; CDR2 reads FYNNEI. Here the CDR3 reads CASTIPGSQETQYF. CDR3 nucleotides: TGTGCCAGCACAATCCCGGGGAGCCAAGAGACCCAGTACTTC.